The next 28 T cell receptor beta chains were all read from a single sample in a study of lung T cells in sarcoidosis with Löfgren's syndrome. TCRdb itself ran the reads through MiXCR, one entry per CDR3 protein. Among 2,000 to 3,000 distinct CDR3 sequences listed, approximately 19% were seen once. Material: CD4+ T cells from bronchoalveolar lavage. Receptors originate from a human donor with sarcoidosis (Löfgren's syndrome or another form), or a control subject (not recorded which).

The chain recombines TRBV20-1 with TRBJ1-5; perhaps TRBD1 as D (5 bases). Germline lookup yields CDR1 DFQATT and CDR2 SNEGSKA (reference sequence). This CDR3 is 15 amino acids long. V dropped 3 bases and J dropped 6 bases, with 18 bases sitting between them. CDR3 protein: CSARRGSVAGQPQHF. CDR3 in DNA: TGCAGTGCTAGGCGGGGGAGTGTAGCGGGTCAGCCCCAGCATTTT.

By sample fraction, this clonotype is medium-sized. This chain joins TRBV7-6 and TRBJ2-2, with a possible D match to TRBD2 (5 bases). Trimming pared 1 base from V and 7 bases from J, leaving 10 bases between. The CDR3 runs to 14 residues. CDR1 SGHVS and CDR2 FNYEAQ come from the germline V gene. The chain's CDR3 is CASSLGLAVGELFF. For the CDR3, the DNA is TGTGCCAGCAGCTTAGGTCTAGCAGTCGGGGAGCTGTTTTTT.

This clonotype is judged medium-sized. J is TRBJ2-3 and V is TRBV5-4, with 8 nucleotides matching TRBD1. Looked up from germline, CDR1 is SGHNT and CDR2 is YYREEE (reference sequence). After removal of 4 bases from V and 3 bases from J, the junction contained 4 bases not matched to a gene. CDR3 length: 14 residues. In DNA form, the CDR3 reads TGTGCCAGCAGCCCGCGGGACAGGACAGATACGCAGTATTTT. Protein: CASSPRDRTDTQYF.

With regard to this clonotype: A read error is possible here, since a much larger clone lies one base away. The chain has TRBV11-2 and TRBJ2-2; perhaps D is TRBD1 or TRBD2 (6 bases each). The CDR3 has 14 amino acids. Germline V gene sequence: CDR1 SGHAT, CDR2 FQNNGV. CDR3 amino acids: CASSPSRDTVELFF. The CDR3 nucleotides are TGTGCCAGCAGCCCTTCGCGGGACACCGTGGAGCTGTTTTTT. Full variable domain (rest looked up from reference TRBV11-2 and TRBJ2-2): EAGVAQSPRYKIIEKRQSVAFWCNPISGHATLYWYQQILGQGPKLLIQFQNNGVVDDSQLPKDRFSAERLKGVDSTLKIQPAKLEDSAVYLCASSPSRDTVELFFGEGSRLTVL.

This clonotype has ten or more counts. The chain employs TRBV2 and TRBJ2-5; D is undetermined. V was trimmed by 8 bases and J by 9 bases, leaving 13 bases between them. Germline CDR1 and CDR2: SNHLY and FYNNEI. The CDR3 is made up of 11 amino acids. The CDR3 bases are TGTGCCAGCGGCGCCCAGGCTGCCCAGTACTTC. Its protein product is CASGAQAAQYF.

This clonotype ranks as medium-sized (0.01 to 0.1%). The chain links TRBV2 to TRBJ1-5, with D possibly TRBD1 on 6 matching bases. Germline V CDR1 and CDR2: SNHLY, FYNNEI. With 7 bases removed from V and 6 bases from J, the gap between germline ends came to 13 bases. The CDR3 is 13 amino acids. This CDR3 reads CASNVGGGQPQHF. The CDR3 DNA is TGTGCCAGCAACGTCGGGGGCGGTCAGCCCCAGCATTTT. Full variable domain (rest looked up from reference TRBV2 and TRBJ1-5): EPEVTQTPSHQVTQMGQEVILRCVPISNHLYFYWYRQILGQKVEFLVSFYNNEISEKSEIFDDQFSVERPDGSNFTLKIRSTKLEDSAMYFCASNVGGGQPQHFGDGTRLSIL.

This clonotype occurred many times. V and J are TRBV6-2 or TRBV6-3 and TRBJ2-2, with D possibly TRBD1 on 6 matching bases. Trimming took off 3 bases at V and 1 base at J, with 12 bases between the two ends. The CDR3 spans 16 residues. The germline gives CDR1 MNHEY, CDR2 SVGEGT. This CDR3 is CASSYGTGKNTGELFF. CDR3 DNA sequence: TGTGCCAGCAGTTATGGAACAGGGAAGAACACCGGGGAGCTGTTTTTT.

This clonotype counts as medium-sized. The chain uses TRBV27 and TRBJ2-3; 11 bases match TRBD2. The CDR3 contains 15 residues. Trimming cost V 11 bases and J 4 bases; bases outside gene matches: 11. CDR1 is MNHEY and CDR2 is SMNVEV in the germline V gene (reference sequence). Here the CDR3 DNA reads TGTGCCTTCAACGGGCTAGCGGGAGGCGCAGATACGCAGTATTTT. Protein: CAFNGLAGGADTQYF.

This clonotype was counted many times. The V call is TRBV5-1, the J call TRBJ1-3; 10 bases align to TRBD1. V gave up 4 bases and J gave up 6 bases; unmatched junction bases: 13. In germline, CDR1 is SGHRS, CDR2 YFSETQ. The CDR3 has 17 amino acids. The CDR3 nucleotides read TGCGCCAGCAGCCCGGGACAGGGGCCGATAGGGTTAAACACCATATATTTT. This translates into CASSPGQGPIGLNTIYF. Full variable domain (remainder filled in from reference TRBV5-1 and TRBJ1-3): KAGVTQTPRYLIKTRGQQVTLSCSPISGHRSVSWYQQTPGQGLQFLFEYFSETQRNKGNFPGRFSGRQFSNSRSEMNVSTLELGDSALYLCASSPGQGPIGLNTIYFGEGSWLTVV.

By share of the sample, this clonotype is medium-sized (0.01 to 0.1%). The chain uses TRBV27 and TRBJ1-1, with D hard to call. CDR3 length: 13 amino acids. V shed 3 bases and J shed 10 bases, with 15 bases lying between them. Germline CDR1 and CDR2: MNHEY and SMNVEV (reference sequence). The CDR3 DNA reads TGTGCCAGCAGTTTGGAAGGGAGAGGCACAGCTTTCTTT. It translates to CASSLEGRGTAFF.

In this sample, this clonotype turned up many times. V is TRBV5-8 and J is TRBJ2-7, with TRBD2 as a possible D gene (6 bases). CDR3 length: 17 amino acids. Germline V CDR1 and CDR2: SGHTS, YDEGEE. V lost 2 bases and J 2 bases, leaving 20 bases between the germline ends. CDR3 coding DNA: TGTGCCAGCAGCTTTGCGGGGCGACAGAAAGTTACCTACGAGCAGTACTTC. It codes for CASSFAGRQKVTYEQYF. Based on the CDR3 plus reference TRBV5-8 and TRBJ2-7, the full variable domain is EAGVTQSPTHLIKTRGQQATLRCSPISGHTSVYWYQQALGLGLQFLLWYDEGEERNRGNFPPRFSGRQFPNYSSELNVNALELEDSALYLCASSFAGRQKVTYEQYFGPGTRLTVT.

The rearrangement links TRBV2 to TRBJ2-1; no firm D call. V was shortened by 8 bases and J by 7 bases, with 12 bases between the two germline ends. The germline V gene has CDR1 SNHLY and CDR2 FYNNEI. CDR3 size: 12 residues. The CDR3 bases are TGTGCCAGCGGTAGCATTGGGAATGAGCAGTTCTTC. Translated, it gives CASGSIGNEQFF. The complete variable domain, with remaining parts taken from reference TRBV2 and TRBJ2-1, reads EPEVTQTPSHQVTQMGQEVILRCVPISNHLYFYWYRQILGQKVEFLVSFYNNEISEKSEIFDDQFSVERPDGSNFTLKIRSTKLEDSAMYFCASGSIGNEQFFGPGTRLTVL.

Worth noting for this clonotype: Being one base from a much bigger clone, this may be a read error. The chain combines TRBV12-3 or TRBV12-4 with TRBJ1-1; D is uncertain. The V and J ends lost 2 bases and 6 bases respectively, with 10 bases between them. The CDR3 has 13 amino acids. The CDR3 DNA reads TGTGCCAGCAGTTTAAGTGGTTACGCTGAAGCTTTCTTT. Its translation: CASSLSGYAEAFF.

For this clonotype: Since the CDR3 does not end with the conserved phenylalanine or tryptophan, this likely comes from a read error. The genes are TRBV2 and TRBJ2-5; TRBD1 matches at 8 bases. Germline V lookup: CDR1 SNHLY, CDR2 FYNNEI. This CDR3 contains 13 residues. V lost 7 bases to trimming and J lost 5 bases; unmatched junction nucleotides: 6. The CDR3 spells CASNRDRKETQYL. CDR3 DNA: TGTGCCAGCAATAGGGACAGGAAGGAGACCCAGTACCTC.

Points on this clonotype: A much larger clone is a single base away; this may be a read error. The DNA for the CDR3 is TGTGCCAGCAGCCTAGGGGCAACCTCGAACACCGGGGAGCTGTTTTTT. It encodes CASSLGATSNTGELFF. The V and J genes are TRBV5-5 and TRBJ2-2, with D perhaps TRBD1 (5 bases). Per the germline V gene, CDR1 is SGHKS and CDR2 is YYEKEE (reference sequence). V dropped 4 bases and J dropped 0 bases, with 13 bases sitting between them. This CDR3 contains 16 residues. The complete variable domain, with remaining parts taken from reference TRBV5-5 and TRBJ2-2, reads DAGVTQSPTHLIKTRGQQVTLRCSPISGHKSVSWYQQVLGQGPQFIFQYYEKEERGRGNFPDRFSARQFPNYSSELNVNALLLGDSALYLCASSLGATSNTGELFFGEGSRLTVL.

By frequency in the sample, this clonotype is medium-sized. V and J are TRBV2 and TRBJ2-5; possible D gene TRBD1, 6 bases. The V end was cut by 4 bases, the J end by 2 bases, with 11 bases between. This CDR3 has 14 amino acids. Germline-derived CDR1 and CDR2 are SNHLY and FYNNEI. The CDR3 loop is CASSAATGQETQYF. The CDR3 region has the DNA TGTGCCAGCAGTGCCGCGACAGGACAAGAGACCCAGTACTTC. Variable domain in full (rest from reference TRBV2 and TRBJ2-5): EPEVTQTPSHQVTQMGQEVILRCVPISNHLYFYWYRQILGQKVEFLVSFYNNEISEKSEIFDDQFSVERPDGSNFTLKIRSTKLEDSAMYFCASSAATGQETQYFGPGTRLLVL.

On this clonotype itself: This sequence may be a read error, since a much larger clone differs from it by one base. The rearrangement links TRBV2 to TRBJ2-3; TRBD1 agrees at 9 bases. In germline, CDR1 is SNHLY, CDR2 FYNNEI. CDR3 size: 13 residues. The CDR3 DNA is TGTGACAGCAGAGGACAGGGGCGGGATACGCAGTATTTT. It codes for CDSRGQGRDTQYF. The variable domain in full, completed from reference TRBV2 and TRBJ2-3, reads EPEVTQTPSHQVTQMGQEVILRCVPISNHLYFYWYRQILGQKVEFLVSFYNNEISEKSEIFDDQFSVERPDGSNFTLKIRSTKLEDSAMYFCDSRGQGRDTQYFGPGTRLTVL.

Note on this clonotype: An end of the junction does not agree with germline; a read error may underlie this. The J gene is TRBJ2-1, the V gene TRBV6-2 or TRBV6-3; unclear D gene. CDR3 length: 17 residues. CDR1 is MNHEY, CDR2 SVGEGT, per germline. The CDR3 is CASSYSFLPSAFNEQFF. In nucleotides, the CDR3 is TGCGCCAGCAGTTACTCGTTTCTACCCAGCGCCTTCAATGAGCAGTTCTTC.

This clonotype is deemed medium-sized (0.01 to 0.1%). The CDR3 sequence: CATAQEVTDTQYF. The CDR3 DNA sequence: TGTGCCACCGCGCAGGAGGTGACAGATACGCAGTATTTT. V is TRBV24-1 and J is TRBJ2-3; possible D gene TRBD2, 5 bases. With 9 bases removed from V and 3 bases from J, the gap between germline ends came to 12 bases. Germline V lookup: CDR1 KGHDR, CDR2 SFDVKD. The CDR3 spans 13 residues.

This clonotype counts as medium-sized. The V and J genes are TRBV3-1 and TRBJ1-6; no clear D gene. This CDR3 spans 14 amino acids. Germline CDR1 and CDR2: LGHDT and YNNKEL (reference sequence). V dropped 2 bases and J dropped 10 bases, with 12 bases sitting between them. Here the CDR3 DNA reads TGTGCCAGCAGCCAAAGTGATGGCGGGTCACCCCTCCACTTT. It is translated as CASSQSDGGSPLHF.

The chain links TRBV5-1 to TRBJ2-6, with unresolved D. The CDR3 consists of 15 residues. Germline V gene data show CDR1 as SGHRS and CDR2 as YFSETQ. V lost 4 bases to trimming and J lost 5 bases, with 13 bases between them. CDR3 sequence (DNA): TGCGCCAGCAGCGCCATGGATACTCGGGCCAACGTCCTGACTTTC. Encoded protein: CASSAMDTRANVLTF.

By sample share, this clonotype is large. The chain uses TRBV18 and TRBJ2-2, with 8 positions matching TRBD1. Trimming removed 2 bases from V and 6 bases from J; junction bases left unmatched: 8. CDR3 length equals 16 residues. From germline, CDR1 is KGHSH and CDR2 LQKENI. CDR3 nucleotide sequence: TGTGCCAGCTCACCATCCGGACAGGGAGGCGCCGGGGAGCTGTTTTTT. Amino acids: CASSPSGQGGAGELFF. The full variable domain, its missing parts supplied by reference TRBV18 and TRBJ2-2, is NAGVMQNPRHLVRRRGQEARLRCSPMKGHSHVYWYRQLPEEGLKFMVYLQKENIIDESGMPKERFSAEFPKEGPSILRIQQVVRGDSAAYFCASSPSGQGGAGELFFGEGSRLTVL.

Judged by abundance, this clonotype is medium-sized. This rearrangement joins TRBV7-9 to TRBJ1-4; D unresolved. The CDR3 runs to 15 residues. Germline V lookup: CDR1 SEHNR, CDR2 FQNEAQ (reference sequence). Trimming shortened V by 1 base and J by 8 bases, and 14 bases separated the two germline ends. CDR3 protein: CASSLDGPPREKLFF. The CDR3 DNA follows: TGTGCCAGCAGCTTAGATGGCCCCCCGAGGGAAAAACTGTTTTTT.

This clonotype counts as medium-sized. The genes are TRBV2 and TRBJ2-5; 9 bases are a match to TRBD1. This CDR3 is 13 amino acids long. Germline V gene lookup returns CDR1 SNHLY and CDR2 FYNNEI. Trimming removed 6 bases from V and 5 bases from J; junction bases left unmatched: 4. CDR3 sequence reads: CASRQGARETQYF. The DNA of the CDR3 is TGTGCCAGCAGACAGGGGGCGAGGGAGACCCAGTACTTC.

This clonotype was observed a handful of times. The gene calls are TRBV5-6 and TRBJ2-3; D possibly uses TRBD1 or TRBD2 (5 bases each). This CDR3 contains 15 residues. The V gene lost 3 bases and the J gene lost 5 bases, with 16 bases spanning the gap. Looked up from germline, CDR1 is SGHDT and CDR2 is YYEEEE. CDR3 region: CASSWVGTGGDTQYF. The CDR3 bases are TGTGCCAGCAGCTGGGTTGGGACCGGAGGAGATACGCAGTATTTT. Drawing the rest from reference TRBV5-6 and TRBJ2-3, the complete variable domain is DAGVTQSPTHLIKTRGQQVTLRCSPKSGHDTVSWYQQALGQGPQFIFQYYEEEERQRGNFPDRFSGHQFPNYSSELNVNALLLGDSALYLCASSWVGTGGDTQYFGPGTRLTVL.

This clonotype is judged large. The chain recombines TRBV6-2 or TRBV6-3 with TRBJ2-6; no clear D gene. Trimming took off 6 bases at V and 0 bases at J, with 18 bases between the two ends. Germline V gene data show CDR1 as MNHEY and CDR2 as SVGEGT. There are 18 residues in the CDR3. The CDR3 DNA follows: TGTGCCAGCAGCCCATACACGGACCGGATCTCTGGGGCCAACGTCCTGACTTTC. Translation gives CASSPYTDRISGANVLTF.

This rearrangement joins TRBV10-3 to TRBJ2-7; possibly TRBD2 for D (5 bases). Trimming cost V 8 bases and J 3 bases, with 11 bases left between them. Germline assignment: CDR1 ENHRY and CDR2 SYGVKD. This CDR3 is built from 12 residues. CDR3 in DNA: TGTGCCATCGGCTCTACTAGCTACGAGCAGTACTTC. Encoded protein: CAIGSTSYEQYF.

This clonotype was seen at least ten times. The chain combines TRBV12-5 with TRBJ1-2; D is uncertain. The CDR3 has 12 residues. V gave up 7 bases and J gave up 7 bases, with 13 bases separating them. Germline loops: CDR1 LGHNT, CDR2 FRNRAP. The CDR3 protein is CASAKQSSGYTF. The CDR3 DNA is TGTGCTAGTGCGAAACAGTCCTCTGGCTACACCTTC.